This record concerns one TCR beta chain sequence. CDR3 length: 14 amino acids. Germline values: CDR1 SGHTA, CDR2 FQGNSA. Trimming cost V 5 bases and J 2 bases, with 7 bases left between them. TCRdb called the PCR reads again in MiXCR, with one record for every CDR3 protein. The sample has approximately 18,000 distinct CDR3 sequences; roughly half are singletons. The data belong to a study of tumor-infiltrating lymphocytes in oesophageal squamous cell carcinoma. The specimen was esophageal tumor tissue. The genes are TRBV7-2 and TRBJ2-6; no clear D. The source is a male donor with esophageal squamous cell carcinoma. CDR3 sequence reads: CASSPPAGANVLTF. The CDR3 coding sequence is TGTGCCAGCAGCCCCCCTGCTGGGGCCAACGTCCTGACTTTC.